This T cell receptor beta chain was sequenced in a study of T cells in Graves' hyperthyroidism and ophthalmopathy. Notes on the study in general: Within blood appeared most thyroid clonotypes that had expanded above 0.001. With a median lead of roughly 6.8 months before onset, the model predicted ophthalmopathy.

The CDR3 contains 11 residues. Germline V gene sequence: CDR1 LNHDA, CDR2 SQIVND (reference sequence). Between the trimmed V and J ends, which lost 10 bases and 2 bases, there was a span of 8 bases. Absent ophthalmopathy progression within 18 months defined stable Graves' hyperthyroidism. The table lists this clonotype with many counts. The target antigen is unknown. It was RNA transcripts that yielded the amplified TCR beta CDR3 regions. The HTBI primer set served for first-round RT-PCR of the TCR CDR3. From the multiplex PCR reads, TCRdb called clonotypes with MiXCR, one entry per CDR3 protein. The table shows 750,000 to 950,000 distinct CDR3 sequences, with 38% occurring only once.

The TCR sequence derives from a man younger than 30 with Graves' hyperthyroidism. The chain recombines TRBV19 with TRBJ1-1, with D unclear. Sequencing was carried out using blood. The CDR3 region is CATQLNTEAFF. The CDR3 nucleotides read TGTGCCACACAGCTTAACACTGAAGCTTTCTTT. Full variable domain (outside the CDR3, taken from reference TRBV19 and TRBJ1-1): DGGITQSPKYLFRKEGQNVTLSCEQNLNHDAMYWYRQDPGQGLRLIYYSQIVNDFQKGDIAEGYSVSREKKESFPLTVTSAQKNPTAFYLCATQLNTEAFFGQGTRLTVV.